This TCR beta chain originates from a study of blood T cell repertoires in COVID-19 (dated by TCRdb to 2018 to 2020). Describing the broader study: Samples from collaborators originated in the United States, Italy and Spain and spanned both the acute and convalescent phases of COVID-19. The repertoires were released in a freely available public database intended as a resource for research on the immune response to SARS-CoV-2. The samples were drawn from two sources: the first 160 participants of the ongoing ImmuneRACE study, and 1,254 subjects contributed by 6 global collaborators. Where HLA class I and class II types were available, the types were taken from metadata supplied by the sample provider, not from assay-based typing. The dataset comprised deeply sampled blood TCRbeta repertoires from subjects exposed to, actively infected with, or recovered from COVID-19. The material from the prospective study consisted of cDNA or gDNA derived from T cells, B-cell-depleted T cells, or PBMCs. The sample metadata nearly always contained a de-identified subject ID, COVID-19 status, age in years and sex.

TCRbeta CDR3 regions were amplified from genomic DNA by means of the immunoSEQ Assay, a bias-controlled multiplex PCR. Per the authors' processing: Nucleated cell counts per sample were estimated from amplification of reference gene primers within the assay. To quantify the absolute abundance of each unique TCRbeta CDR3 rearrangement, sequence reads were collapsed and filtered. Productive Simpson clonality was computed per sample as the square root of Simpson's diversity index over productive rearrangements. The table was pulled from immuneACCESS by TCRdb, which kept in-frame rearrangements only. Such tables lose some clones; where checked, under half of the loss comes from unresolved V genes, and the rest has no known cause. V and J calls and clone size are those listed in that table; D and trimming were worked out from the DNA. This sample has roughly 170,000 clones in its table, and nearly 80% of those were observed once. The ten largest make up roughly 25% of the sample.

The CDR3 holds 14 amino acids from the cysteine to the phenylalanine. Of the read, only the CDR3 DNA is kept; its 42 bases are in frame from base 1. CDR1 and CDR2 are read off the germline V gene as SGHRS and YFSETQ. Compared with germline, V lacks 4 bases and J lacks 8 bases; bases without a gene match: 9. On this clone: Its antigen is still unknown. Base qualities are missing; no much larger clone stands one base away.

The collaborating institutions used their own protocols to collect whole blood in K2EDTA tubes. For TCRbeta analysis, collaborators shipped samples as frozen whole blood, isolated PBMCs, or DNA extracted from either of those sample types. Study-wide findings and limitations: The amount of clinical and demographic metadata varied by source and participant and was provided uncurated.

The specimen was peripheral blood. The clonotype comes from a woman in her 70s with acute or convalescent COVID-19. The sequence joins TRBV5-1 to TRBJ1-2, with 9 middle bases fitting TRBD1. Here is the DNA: TGCGCCAGCAGCCCCGGACAGGGGAAGTACGGCTACACCTTC. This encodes CASSPGQGKYGYTF.